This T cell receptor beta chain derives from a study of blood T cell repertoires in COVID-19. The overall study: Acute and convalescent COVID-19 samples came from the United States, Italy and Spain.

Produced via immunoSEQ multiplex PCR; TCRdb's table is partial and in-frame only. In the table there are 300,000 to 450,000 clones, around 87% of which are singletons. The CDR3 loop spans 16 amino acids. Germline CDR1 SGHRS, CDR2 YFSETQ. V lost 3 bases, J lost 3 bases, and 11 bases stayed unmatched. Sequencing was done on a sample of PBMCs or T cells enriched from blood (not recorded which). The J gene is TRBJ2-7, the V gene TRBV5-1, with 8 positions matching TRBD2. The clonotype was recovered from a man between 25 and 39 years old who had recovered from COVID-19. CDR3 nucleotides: TGCGCCAGCAGCTCCACCGGGACTAGTGGGGTCTACGAGCAGTACTTC. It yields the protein CASSSTGTSGVYEQYF.